The source of this T cell receptor (beta chain) is a study of blood T cell repertoires in COVID-19. For the study at large: The United States, Italy and Spain supplied acute and convalescent COVID-19 samples. In each case, the material was cDNA or gDNA derived from T cells, B-cell-depleted T cells, or PBMCs.

Trimming removed 1 base from V and 5 bases from J, with 14 bases in between. Germline V gives CDR1 SGHAT, CDR2 FQNNGV. The CDR3 runs to 15 residues. This clone was detected only once. In the source study's methods: Counts of nucleated cells, estimated from reference gene primer amplification, were obtained. TCRdb's copy holds only in-frame clones and misses some; the assay was immunoSEQ multiplex PCR. V, J and clone size are those of that table, while D and trimming were read from the DNA. The sample shows 95,000 or so clones, roughly 80% of them seen only once. Patients of the Seattle cohort, enrolled during active infection, were followed longitudinally.

The source material was peripheral blood. The V and J genes are TRBV11-2 and TRBJ1-1; the D gene is possibly TRBD1 (6 bases). The receptor comes from a man older than 75 with COVID-19, enrolled during active disease. The CDR3 sequence is CASSLGTGMGTEAFF. CDR3 DNA sequence: TGTGCCAGCAGCTTAGGAACAGGGATGGGGACTGAAGCTTTCTTT.